A single sample is the source of the 8 T cell receptor beta chains below, sequenced in a study of T cell responses to AZD1222 COVID-19 vaccine. Clones were read by immunoSEQ multiplex PCR, and TCRdb kept only the in-frame ones, dropping some. The profile shows 200,000 or so clones, around 89% of them singletons. The sequencing here drew on peripheral blood, taken on day 0 of AZD1222 vaccination. These receptors originate from an adult in good health.

The gene calls are TRBV28 and TRBJ2-7, with TRBD1 matching 10 bases. There are 14 residues in the CDR3. Germline V gives CDR1 MDHEN, CDR2 SYDVKM. V was clipped by 2 bases and J by 5 bases; unmatched bases: 3. The CDR3 nucleotides are TGTGCCAGCAGTTTAGGGACAGGGGTCAACGAGCAGTACTTC. This gives the protein CASSLGTGVNEQYF. The variable domain in full, completed from reference TRBV28 and TRBJ2-7, reads DVKVTQSSRYLVKRTGEKVFLECVQDMDHENMFWYRQDPGLGLRLIYFSYDVKMKEKGDIPEGYSVSREKKERFSLILESASTNQTSMYLCASSLGTGVNEQYFGPGTRLTVT.

The rearrangement uses TRBV11-2 and TRBJ2-7; a weak D match, TRBD2 (6 bases). The CDR3 extends over 16 amino acids. CDR1 and CDR2 (germline): SGHAT, FQNNGV. V was pared by 1 base and J by 2 bases, with 15 bases between. The CDR3 DNA follows: TGTGCCAGCAGCTTAGGGCCTGGGACTGCCACCTACGAGCAGTACTTC. It codes for CASSLGPGTATYEQYF.

This clone was observed a few times. V usage is TRBV28 and J usage is TRBJ1-4; 7 nucleotides agree with TRBD1. The V and J ends lost 2 bases and 10 bases, in that order; junction bases with no gene match: 16. This CDR3 has 17 residues. The germline V gene has CDR1 MDHEN and CDR2 SYDVKM. The CDR3 loop reads CASSLPSHRQGSTKLFF. In DNA, the CDR3 is TGTGCCAGCAGTTTACCCTCCCATAGACAGGGCTCGACAAAACTGTTTTTT.

The chain recombines TRBV30 with TRBJ1-4, with 7 nucleotides matching TRBD1. The CDR3 runs to 15 residues. J was trimmed by 3 bases and V by 0 bases; bases with no gene match: 4. Germline loops: CDR1 GTSNPN, CDR2 SVGIG (reference sequence). CDR3 sequence: CAWSVLGQSNEKLFF. CDR3 sequence (DNA): TGTGCCTGGAGTGTTTTGGGACAGTCTAATGAAAAACTGTTTTTT.

The chain couples TRBV12-3 or TRBV12-4 to TRBJ2-2, with unresolved D. There are 13 residues in the CDR3. This CDR3 reads CVGSQTNTGELFF. The CDR3 coding sequence is TGTGTGGGGTCACAGACAAACACCGGGGAGCTGTTTTTT.

The chain is built from TRBV29-1 and TRBJ1-5; perhaps TRBD1 as D (5 bases). The CDR3 consists of 13 residues. Germline CDR1 is SQVTM and CDR2 is ANQGSEA. The germline V and J ends were trimmed by 6 bases and 2 bases, with 11 bases remaining between them. The CDR3 here is CSVNQGGNQPQHF. As DNA, the CDR3 is TGCAGCGTCAATCAGGGAGGCAATCAGCCCCAGCATTTT.

The chain's CDR3 is CASSLRGFGNQPQHF. DNA for the CDR3: TGTGCCAGCAGTCTCCGGGGCTTTGGCAATCAGCCCCAGCATTTT. The chain recombines TRBV6-5 with TRBJ1-5, with a tentative D call TRBD1 (5 bases). The CDR3 sequence is 15 residues long. V shed 5 bases and J shed 2 bases, with 13 bases lying between them. The V gene's germline CDR1 is MNHEY and CDR2 SVGAGI.

The chain recombines TRBV28 with TRBJ1-3; 7 nucleotides agree with TRBD1. CDR1 and CDR2 from the germline V gene are MDHEN and SYDVKM. The CDR3 length is 12 residues. The V segment lost 8 bases and the J segment 5 bases; nucleotides outside the gene matches: 3. DNA of the CDR3: TGTGCCAGCCAGGGGGGTCGAAACACCATATATTTT. This codes for CASQGGRNTIYF.